The 10 T cell receptor beta chains below come from one sample, sequenced in a study of siplizumab effects on memory and regulatory T cells. The method was immunoSEQ multiplex PCR; TCRdb's version includes in-frame clones alone and lacks a portion of them. Among some 90,000 clones listed, about nine tenths were seen once. Material for sequencing was CD4+ T cells sorted from blood. These receptor sequences come from a human donor in good health.

The rearrangement joins TRBV6-1 to TRBJ2-3; no reliable D call. CDR1 and CDR2 from the germline V gene are MNHNS and SASEGT. The CDR3 totals 15 residues. V gave up 2 bases and J gave up 2 bases, with 11 bases separating them. CDR3 DNA: TGTGCCAGCAGTGAACCCAGGCTATCCACAGATACGCAGTATTTT. Protein: CASSEPRLSTDTQYF.

V usage is TRBV10-1 and J usage is TRBJ2-6; possibly TRBD1 for D (6 bases). Trimming took 10 bases from V and 1 from J, leaving 14 bases between them. Germline assignment: CDR1 WNHNN and CDR2 SYGVQD (reference sequence). This CDR3 has 15 amino acids. CDR3 protein: CATEGRGSGANVLTF. CDR3 bases: TGCGCCACCGAGGGTAGGGGGTCTGGGGCCAACGTCCTGACTTTC.

This clone showed up just once. The chain recombines TRBV25-1 with TRBJ2-6; D is unclear. This CDR3 has 13 amino acids. CDR1 is MGHDK and CDR2 is SYGVNS in the germline V gene. Trimming removed 8 bases at V and 4 bases at J, with 9 bases between. The CDR3: CASGRWGANVLTF. The CDR3 nucleotides read TGTGCCAGCGGCCGATGGGGGGCCAACGTCCTGACTTTC.

This CDR3 is CAWSLGGRAGNTIYF. The CDR3 DNA sequence: TGTGCCTGGAGTTTAGGGGGTAGGGCTGGAAACACCATATATTTT. V usage is TRBV30 and J usage is TRBJ1-3, with a possible D match to TRBD1 (6 bases). The germline gives CDR1 GTSNPN, CDR2 SVGIG (reference sequence). There are 15 residues in the CDR3. Between the trimmed V and J ends, which lost 2 bases and 2 bases, there was a span of 13 bases. Filled out from reference TRBV30 and TRBJ1-3, the complete variable domain reads SQTIHQWPATLVQPVGSPLSLECTVEGTSNPNLYWYRQAAGRGLQLLFYSVGIGQISSEVPQNLSASRPQDRQFILSSKKLLLSDSGFYLCAWSLGGRAGNTIYFGEGSWLTVV.

The chain combines TRBV2 with TRBJ1-5, with D uncertain. Germline CDR1 SNHLY, CDR2 FYNNEI. This CDR3 spans 17 amino acids. V lost 2 bases and J 0 bases, leaving 14 bases between the germline ends. The CDR3 is CASSELGTRSSNQPQHF. The CDR3 DNA sequence: TGTGCCAGCAGTGAACTAGGCACTCGGAGTAGCAATCAGCCCCAGCATTTT.

V is TRBV5-1 and J is TRBJ2-1; no clear D gene. The ends were cut back, 0 bases at V and 8 bases at J, with 15 bases in the middle. Germline assignment: CDR1 SGHRS and CDR2 YFSETQ. This CDR3 is built from 15 residues. The DNA of the CDR3 is TGCGCCAGCAGCTTGGGAACCAGAACAATCCATGAGCAGTTCTTC. Protein sequence: CASSLGTRTIHEQFF.

In the case of this clone: At the DNA level, this CDR3 is encoded by other sequences in the same sample as well. This chain joins TRBV7-2 and TRBJ2-7; D is unresolved. V shed 5 bases and J shed 0 bases, with 5 bases lying between them. The V gene's germline CDR1 is SGHTA and CDR2 FQGNSA. This CDR3 is 12 amino acids long. This chain's CDR3 is CASSPSSYEQYF. The CDR3 DNA is TGTGCCAGCAGCCCCAGCTCCTACGAGCAGTACTTC.

CDR3 sequence (DNA): TGTGCCAGCAGTTTCAGGGACGGAGGGGGAGAGACCCAGTACTTC. Its translation is CASSFRDGGGETQYF. The chain employs TRBV28 and TRBJ2-5; D might be TRBD1 or TRBD2, each matching 6 bases. V dropped 3 bases and J dropped 4 bases, with 15 bases sitting between them. The germline gives CDR1 MDHEN, CDR2 SYDVKM. This CDR3 contains 15 residues.

V usage is TRBV23-1 and J usage is TRBJ2-5, with D possibly TRBD1 on 6 matching bases. The closer fit of TRBJ2-7 to the DNA end suggests the J call may be wrong. TRBV23-1 is placed among ORFs of uncertain function. The CDR3 has 15 amino acids. CDR3 residues: CASSQLRQASYEQYF. CDR3 in DNA: TGCGCCAGCAGTCAATTAAGACAGGCTTCCTACGAGCAGTACTTC.

V usage is TRBV28 and J usage is TRBJ1-2; D call uncertain. Trimming took off 3 bases at V and 4 bases at J, with 15 bases between the two ends. From germline, CDR1 is MDHEN and CDR2 SYDVKM. This CDR3 has 15 residues. For the CDR3, the DNA is TGTGCCAGCAGTTTGAGGCCTAGGACTTTCTATGGCTACACCTTC. Its translation is CASSLRPRTFYGYTF.